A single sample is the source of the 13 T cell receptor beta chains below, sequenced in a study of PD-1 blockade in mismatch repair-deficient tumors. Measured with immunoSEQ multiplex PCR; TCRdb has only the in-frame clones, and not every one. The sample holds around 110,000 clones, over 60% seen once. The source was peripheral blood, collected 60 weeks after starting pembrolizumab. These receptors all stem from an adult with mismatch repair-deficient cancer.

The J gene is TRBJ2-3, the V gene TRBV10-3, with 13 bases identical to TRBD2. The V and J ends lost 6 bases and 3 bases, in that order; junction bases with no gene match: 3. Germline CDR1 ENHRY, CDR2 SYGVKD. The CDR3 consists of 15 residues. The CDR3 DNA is TGTGCCATCAGACAGGGACTAGCGGGAACAGATACGCAGTATTTT. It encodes CAIRQGLAGTDTQYF.

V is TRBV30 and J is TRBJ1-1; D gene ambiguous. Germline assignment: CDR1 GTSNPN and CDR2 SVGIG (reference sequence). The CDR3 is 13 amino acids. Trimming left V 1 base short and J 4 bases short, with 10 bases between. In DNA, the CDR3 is TGTGCCTGGAGTGGGAGGTTATCCACTGAAGCTTTCTTT. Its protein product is CAWSGRLSTEAFF.

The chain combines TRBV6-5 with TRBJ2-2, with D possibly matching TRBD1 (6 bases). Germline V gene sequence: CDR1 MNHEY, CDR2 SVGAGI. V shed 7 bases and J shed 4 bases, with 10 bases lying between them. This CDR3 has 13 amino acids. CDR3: CASKTGPTGELFF. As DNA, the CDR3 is TGTGCCAGCAAAACAGGGCCCACCGGGGAGCTGTTTTTT.

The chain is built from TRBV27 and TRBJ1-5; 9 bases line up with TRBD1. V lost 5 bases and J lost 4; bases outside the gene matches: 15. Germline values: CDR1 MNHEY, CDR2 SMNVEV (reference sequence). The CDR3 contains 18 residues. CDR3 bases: TGTGCCAGCAGTCACACCGGGACAGGGCCCTACCTGAATCAGCCCCAGCATTTT. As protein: CASSHTGTGPYLNQPQHF.

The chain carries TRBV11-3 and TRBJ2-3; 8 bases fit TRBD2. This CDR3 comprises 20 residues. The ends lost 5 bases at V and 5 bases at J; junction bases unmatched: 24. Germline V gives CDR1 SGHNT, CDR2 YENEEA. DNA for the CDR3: TGTGCCAGCAGCCCCCCGGGGGGTAGCGGGAACCGTGAGGGGGAAGATACGCAGTATTTT. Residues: CASSPPGGSGNREGEDTQYF.

The chain's CDR3 is CASSPLYEQYF. The CDR3 DNA reads TGTGCCAGCAGCCCACTATACGAGCAGTACTTC. V and J are TRBV7-2 and TRBJ2-7; D is undetermined. CDR1 is SGHTA and CDR2 is FQGNSA in the germline V gene. The ends were cut back, 5 bases at V and 4 bases at J, with 6 bases in the middle. CDR3 size: 11 residues.

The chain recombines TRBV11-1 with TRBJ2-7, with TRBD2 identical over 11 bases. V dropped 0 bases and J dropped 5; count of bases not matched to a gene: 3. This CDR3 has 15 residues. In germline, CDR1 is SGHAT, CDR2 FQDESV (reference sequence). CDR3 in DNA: TGTGCCAGCAGCTTAGCATTAGCGGGAGGGCACGAGCAGTACTTC. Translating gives CASSLALAGGHEQYF.

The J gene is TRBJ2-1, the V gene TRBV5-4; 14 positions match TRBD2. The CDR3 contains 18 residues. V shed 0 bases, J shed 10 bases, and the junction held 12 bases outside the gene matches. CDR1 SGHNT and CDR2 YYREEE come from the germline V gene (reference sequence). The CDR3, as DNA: TGTGCCAGCAGCTTGGACGGACTAGCGGGAGGTCCCCCCAAGGAGCAGTTCTTC. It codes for CASSLDGLAGGPPKEQFF.

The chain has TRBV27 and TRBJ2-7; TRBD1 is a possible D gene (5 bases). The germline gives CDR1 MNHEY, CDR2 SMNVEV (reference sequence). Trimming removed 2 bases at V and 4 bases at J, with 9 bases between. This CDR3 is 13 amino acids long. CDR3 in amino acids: CASSLGRGYEQYF. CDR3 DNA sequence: TGTGCCAGCAGTTTAGGTAGGGGATACGAGCAGTACTTC.

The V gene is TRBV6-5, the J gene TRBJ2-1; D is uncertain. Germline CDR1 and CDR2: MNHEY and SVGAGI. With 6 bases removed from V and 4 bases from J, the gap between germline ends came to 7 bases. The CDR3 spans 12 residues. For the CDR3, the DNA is TGTGCCAGCAGGGGCCGATACAATGAGCAGTTCTTC. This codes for CASRGRYNEQFF.

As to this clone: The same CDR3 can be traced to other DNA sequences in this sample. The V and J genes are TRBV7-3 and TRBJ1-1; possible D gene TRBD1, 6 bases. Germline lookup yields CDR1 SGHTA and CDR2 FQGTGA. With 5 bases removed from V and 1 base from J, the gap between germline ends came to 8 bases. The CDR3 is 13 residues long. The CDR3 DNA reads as TGTGCCAGCAGCGCGGACAGGAACACTGAAGCTTTCTTT. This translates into CASSADRNTEAFF.

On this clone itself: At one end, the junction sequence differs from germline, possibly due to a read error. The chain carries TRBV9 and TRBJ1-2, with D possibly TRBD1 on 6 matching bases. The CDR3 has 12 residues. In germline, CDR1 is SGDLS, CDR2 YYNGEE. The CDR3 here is CASSVRDTALRF. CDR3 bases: TGTGCCAGCAGCGTAAGGGACACAGCTCTCCGCTTC.

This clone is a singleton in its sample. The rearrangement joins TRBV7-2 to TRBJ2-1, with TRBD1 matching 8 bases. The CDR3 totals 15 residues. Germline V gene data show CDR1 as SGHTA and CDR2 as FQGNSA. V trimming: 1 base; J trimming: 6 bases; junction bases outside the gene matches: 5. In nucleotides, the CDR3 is TGTGCCAGCAGCTTAGACAGGGGGGTTTTCAATGAGCAGTTCTTC. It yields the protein CASSLDRGVFNEQFF.